These 20 T cell receptor beta chains were sequenced from one sample in a study of blood T cell repertoires in COVID-19. Method: immunoSEQ multiplex PCR; TCRdb's copy keeps in-frame clones and lacks some. Of roughly 51,000 clones in the sample, about nine tenths were seen once. The sequencing sample was made of peripheral blood. The receptors were gathered from a man aged 50-59 years with active COVID-19.

The chain carries TRBV4-1 and TRBJ1-1; D might be TRBD1 (5 bases). Germline lookup yields CDR1 MGHRA and CDR2 YSYEKL. This CDR3 comprises 15 residues. V was pared by 0 bases and J by 0 bases, with 8 bases between. CDR3 nucleotides: TGCGCCAGCAGCCAAGAGCCAGGGCTGAACACTGAAGCTTTCTTT. It specifies CASSQEPGLNTEAFF.

The chain joins TRBV7-2 to TRBJ2-7, with TRBD2 matching over 12 bases. The V and J ends lost 3 bases and 0 bases, in that order; junction bases with no gene match: 6. The length of the CDR3 is 17 residues. Germline V gene lookup returns CDR1 SGHTA and CDR2 FQGNSA. The CDR3 DNA reads as TGTGCCAGCAGCTTTACTAGCGGGAGGTTGAGCTCCTACGAGCAGTACTTC. The encoded protein is CASSFTSGRLSSYEQYF.

The V call is TRBV6-5, the J call TRBJ2-5, with TRBD2 identical over 10 bases. Trimming removed 11 bases from V and 5 bases from J; junction bases left unmatched: 8. This CDR3 has 13 amino acids. Per germline, CDR1 MNHEY and CDR2 SVGAGI. The CDR3 sequence is CALGTSVRETQYF. The CDR3 coding sequence is TGTGCCCTCGGGACTAGCGTCAGGGAGACCCAGTACTTC.

The rearrangement joins TRBV11-3 to TRBJ2-2, with D perhaps TRBD2 (6 bases). CDR3 size: 18 residues. CDR1 is SGHNT, CDR2 YENEEA, per germline. Between the trimmed V and J ends, which lost 5 bases and 6 bases, there was a span of 25 bases. The CDR3 region has the DNA TGTGCCAGCAGCACAAGACGGGGGTCGGCCTTTGGACCCGGGGAGCTGTTTTTT. Protein product: CASSTRRGSAFGPGELFF.

The chain couples TRBV6-6 to TRBJ2-3; 10 bases agree with TRBD2. The CDR3 loop spans 15 amino acids. With 6 bases clipped from V and 4 bases from J, the junction kept 7 bases outside the gene matches. Germline CDR1 reads MNHNY; CDR2 reads SVGAGI (reference sequence). Here the CDR3 reads CASRRSGRGADTQYF. CDR3 DNA sequence: TGTGCCAGCAGAAGAAGCGGGAGGGGCGCAGATACGCAGTATTTT.

The V call is TRBV19, the J call TRBJ2-7, with D possibly matching TRBD1 (5 bases). Germline V gives CDR1 LNHDA, CDR2 SQIVND (reference sequence). The CDR3 covers 14 residues. Trimming took 4 bases from V and 0 from J, leaving 10 bases between them. The CDR3 DNA sequence: TGTGCCAGTAGTAAACAGGATTCCTCCTACGAGCAGTACTTC. Translating gives CASSKQDSSYEQYF.

The chain links TRBV6-5 to TRBJ2-7; 7 nucleotides align to TRBD2. The length of the CDR3 is 14 residues. With V trimmed by 6 bases and J by 2 bases, 7 bases remained unmatched. Germline CDR1 and CDR2: MNHEY and SVGAGI. CDR3 amino acids: CASSQRDGTYEQYF. The DNA of the CDR3 is TGTGCCAGCAGCCAGCGGGATGGCACCTACGAGCAGTACTTC.

V gene TRBV6-5 combines with J gene TRBJ2-2; 7 nucleotides match TRBD1. The CDR3 runs 14 residues. CDR1 and CDR2 from the germline V gene are MNHEY and SVGAGI. V was clipped by 7 bases and J by 4 bases; unmatched bases: 6. The CDR3 region has the DNA TGTGCCAGCATAGTAGGGGGCACCACCGGGGAGCTGTTTTTT. It codes for CASIVGGTTGELFF.

The CDR3 nucleotides read TGCGCCAGCAGCCCCCGGGACTCCACAGATACGCAGTATTTT. It codes for CASSPRDSTDTQYF. This rearrangement joins TRBV5-1 to TRBJ2-3, with a tentative D call TRBD2 (6 bases). The germline V gene encodes CDR1 SGHRS and CDR2 YFSETQ. This CDR3 is built from 14 residues. The ends were cut back, 4 bases at V and 2 bases at J, with 11 bases in the middle. Combining the CDR3 with reference TRBV5-1 and TRBJ2-3 gives the whole variable domain KAGVTQTPRYLIKTRGQQVTLSCSPISGHRSVSWYQQTPGQGLQFLFEYFSETQRNKGNFPGRFSGRQFSNSRSEMNVSTLELGDSALYLCASSPRDSTDTQYFGPGTRLTVL.

This chain uses TRBV4-1 with TRBJ1-1, with TRBD1 matching 8 bases. The CDR3 covers 15 residues. After removal of 2 bases from V and 6 bases from J, the junction contained 8 bases not matched to a gene. Germline V lookup: CDR1 MGHRA, CDR2 YSYEKL. This CDR3 reads CASSQQQGAPAEAFF. In DNA, the CDR3 is TGCGCCAGCAGCCAACAGCAGGGGGCACCAGCTGAAGCTTTCTTT.

The chain combines TRBV12-3 or TRBV12-4 with TRBJ1-1; weak D call: TRBD1 (6 bases). This CDR3 is 12 amino acids long. V lost 1 base and J 7 bases, leaving 7 bases between the germline ends. DNA for the CDR3: TGTGCCAGCAGTTTAGGACAGGTTGAAGCTTTCTTT. It specifies CASSLGQVEAFF.

The chain couples TRBV11-2 to TRBJ1-1; no reliable D call. The germline V and J ends were trimmed by 5 bases and 2 bases, with 9 bases remaining between them. The CDR3 loop spans 13 amino acids. CDR1 and CDR2 (germline): SGHAT, FQNNGV. DNA of the CDR3: TGTGCCAGCAGCCTCCCGAGTAACACTGAAGCTTTCTTT. It translates to CASSLPSNTEAFF.

This clone was counted once. V and J are TRBV19 and TRBJ2-1; 13 bases are a match to TRBD2. CDR1 and CDR2 from the germline V gene are LNHDA and SQIVND (reference sequence). V lost 6 bases, J lost 0 bases, and 2 bases stayed unmatched. The CDR3 sequence is 16 residues long. CDR3 region: CASRGLAGPSYNEQFF. CDR3 coding DNA: TGTGCCAGTAGGGGACTAGCGGGACCCTCCTACAATGAGCAGTTCTTC.

The chain combines TRBV5-1 with TRBJ1-5; no reliable D call. Germline CDR1 is SGHRS and CDR2 is YFSETQ. The length of the CDR3 is 14 residues. The ends were cut back, 4 bases at V and 4 bases at J, with 12 bases in the middle. CDR3 amino acids: CASSPDGSNQPQHF. The DNA for the CDR3 is TGCGCCAGCAGCCCAGACGGGTCAAATCAGCCCCAGCATTTT. Based on the CDR3 plus reference TRBV5-1 and TRBJ1-5, the full variable domain is KAGVTQTPRYLIKTRGQQVTLSCSPISGHRSVSWYQQTPGQGLQFLFEYFSETQRNKGNFPGRFSGRQFSNSRSEMNVSTLELGDSALYLCASSPDGSNQPQHFGDGTRLSIL.

The V call is TRBV9, the J call TRBJ2-1; D possibly corresponds to TRBD1 (6 bases). The CDR3 length is 16 residues. V shed 3 bases and J shed 4 bases, with 17 bases lying between them. Germline values: CDR1 SGDLS, CDR2 YYNGEE. The DNA of the CDR3 is TGTGCCAGCAGCGCCCATCAGCGGACAGTATACAATGAGCAGTTCTTC. This codes for CASSAHQRTVYNEQFF.

This chain joins TRBV5-1 and TRBJ2-7, with D possibly TRBD1 on 5 matching bases. This CDR3 is 13 amino acids long. Germline CDR1 and CDR2: SGHRS and YFSETQ. V shed 0 bases and J shed 6 bases, with 10 bases lying between them. For the CDR3, the DNA is TGCGCCAGCAGCTTGGCGACAGCCCTCGAGCAGTACTTC. Translated, it gives CASSLATALEQYF.

The chain employs TRBV20-1 and TRBJ2-7, with D maybe TRBD1 (6 bases). The CDR3 consists of 14 residues. Germline V gene sequence: CDR1 DFQATT, CDR2 SNEGSKA (reference sequence). The V end was cut by 3 bases, the J end by 2 bases, with 14 bases between. The CDR3 sequence is CSASATGVTYEQYF. The DNA for the CDR3 is TGCAGTGCTAGTGCGACAGGTGTCACCTACGAGCAGTACTTC.

The chain links TRBV12-5 to TRBJ1-2; 7 nucleotides match TRBD1. CDR1 is LGHNT and CDR2 is FRNRAP in the germline V gene. This CDR3 is 15 amino acids long. J was trimmed by 4 bases and V by 6 bases; bases with no gene match: 11. This chain's CDR3 is CASGPGTEPSYGYTF. CDR3 nucleotides: TGTGCTAGTGGACCCGGGACAGAGCCCTCCTATGGCTACACCTTC.

V usage is TRBV18 and J usage is TRBJ1-6, with no clear D. Germline V gives CDR1 KGHSH, CDR2 LQKENI. The CDR3 is 16 amino acids. Trimming left V 3 bases short and J 5 bases short, with 14 bases between. The CDR3 loop reads CASSPVGADDNSPLHF. Here the CDR3 DNA reads TGTGCCAGCTCACCGGTCGGAGCAGATGATAATTCACCCCTCCACTTT.

A single count supports this clone. J is TRBJ2-3 and V is TRBV5-1; D unclear. CDR3 length: 13 residues. V lost 4 bases and J lost 2, with 8 bases in between. Per the germline V gene, CDR1 is SGHRS and CDR2 is YFSETQ. The CDR3 region has the DNA TGCGCCAGCAGCCCATACAACACAGATACGCAGTATTTT. Amino acids: CASSPYNTDTQYF.